This note documents a single TCR beta chain sequence. These data are taken from a study of blood T cell repertoires in COVID-19. Study context: COVID-19 samples, acute and convalescent, were from the United States, Italy and Spain. T cells, B-cell-depleted T cells, or PBMCs supplied cDNA or gDNA.

In the original analysis: Using reference gene primer amplification, nucleated cell counts were estimated. Only in-frame clones appear in the TCRdb table, and some are missing; sequencing was by immunoSEQ multiplex PCR. V and J calls and clone size come straight from that table; D and trimming were deduced from the DNA. In the table there are 100,000 to 150,000 clones, 74% of which are singletons. CDR1 is MGHRA and CDR2 is YSYEKL in the germline V gene. The CDR3 is 18 residues long. With 6 bases clipped from V and 6 bases from J, the junction kept 13 bases outside the gene matches. J is TRBJ2-2 and V is TRBV4-1; 13 nucleotides agree with TRBD2. The source is a man in his 60s with acute or convalescent COVID-19. The sequenced sample was peripheral blood. The CDR3 is CASRDSLAGGPYPGELFF. The CDR3 coding sequence is TGCGCCAGCAGGGACTCACTAGCGGGGGGGCCGTATCCCGGGGAGCTGTTTTTT.